Listed below are T cell receptor beta chains from one sample, sequenced in a study of tumor-infiltrating lymphocytes in primary liver carcinoma. TCRdb re-called the multiplex PCR reads with MiXCR, one entry per CDR3 protein. In the table there are about 30,000 distinct CDR3 sequences, 71% of which are singletons. Sequencing was carried out using liver tumor tissue from sampling region 3. These receptors all stem from a woman in her 30s with primary liver carcinoma and hepatitis B virus infection. Both conserved end residues are part of each CDR3. D genes are given only for firm matches. Clone size is given for some rows only: seen once, a few or many times, or a class if the clone is expanded.

clone size	J gene	V gene	D gene	CDR3 DNA	CDR3 protein
-	TRBJ1-6	TRBV30	-	TGTGCCTGGACCCGGAGGGGTTCACCCCTCCCCTTT	CAWTRRGSPLPF
many	TRBJ1-1	TRBV5-1	-	TGCGCCAGCAGCTTGACCGGCGGGGACACTGAAGCTTTCTTT	CASSLTGGDTEAFF
-	TRBJ2-2	TRBV11-2	-	TGTGCGAGCAGCTTCCTAGCAGGATTGAGCACAGGGGAGCTGTTTTTT	CASSFLAGLSTGELFF
few	TRBJ1-2	TRBV29-1	-	TGCAGCGCCGGGAGGGTAAACTACGGCTACACCTTC	CSAGRVNYGYTF
once	TRBJ2-1	TRBV28	-	TGTGCCAGCAATTTTTTTGTTGAGCAGTTCTTC	CASNFFVEQFF
-	TRBJ1-2	TRBV12-3/TRBV12-4	-	TGTGCCAGCAGTTTTCGGGGGGAGTGCGACTACACGTTC	CASSFRGECDYTF
once	TRBJ2-3	TRBV28	TRBD2	TGTGCCAGCATAAACGGACTAGCGGCCACAGATACGCAGTATTTT	CASINGLAATDTQYF
-	TRBJ2-3	TRBV25-1	-	TGTGCCAGCAGTGCCCCGGAACGGAGGGGCGGAGATGCGCAGTATTTT	CASSAPERRGGDAQYF
once	TRBJ2-3	TRBV11-2	TRBD2	TGTGACAGCAGCTCAGGAAGCGGGGAGGCAGATACGCAGTATTTT	CDSSSGSGEADTQYF
many	TRBJ2-3	TRBV7-8	-	TGTGCCAGCAGCTTGTCCAGCGGTCGGGATACGCAGTATTTT	CASSLSSGRDTQYF
-	TRBJ2-5	TRBV11-3	-	TGTGCCAGCAGGAGGTGGACGGGTTGGTATCTTCAAGAGACCCAGTACTTC	CASRRWTGWYLQETQYF
few	TRBJ2-3	TRBV11-2	-	TGTGCCAGCAGCTTAGCTCCGTACACAGATACGCAGTATTTT	CASSLAPYTDTQYF
-	TRBJ2-7	TRBV28	TRBD1	TGTGCCAGCAGCCCTCCCGGGGACAGAAAGGGCGAGCAGTACTTC	CASSPPGDRKGEQYF
few	TRBJ2-1	TRBV29-1	-	TGCAGGGTTGAAACTAGCAACCACGATGAGCAGTTCTTC	CRVETSNHDEQFF
-	TRBJ2-3	TRBV11-2	-	TGTGCCGGCAACCTGCGACTGGGGAATACGCAGTATTTT	CAGNLRLGNTQYF
-	TRBJ2-2	TRBV11-2	TRBD2	TGTGCCAGCAGCCCCTATCACCAATTGAACAGCGGGGAGCTGCTTTTT	CASSPYHQLNSGELLF
-	TRBJ2-3	TRBV10-3	TRBD1	TGTGTCATCGGGCGACAGGGAGTAACAGATATGCAGTATTTT	CVIGRQGVTDMQYF
-	TRBJ2-1	TRBV11-3	-	TGTGCTAGCAGCTTAGGTAGGGGGGAGTGGCGTATTGATGAGCAGTTCTTC	CASSLGRGEWRIDEQFF
many	TRBJ2-7	TRBV29-1	TRBD1	TGCAGCGTTGACTCGACAGGGAGTCCCTATGAGCAGTACTTC	CSVDSTGSPYEQYF
-	TRBJ2-1	TRBV11-3	TRBD2	TGTGCCAGTAGCTTAGGGACTTGCGGGAGTCTTGAGCAGTTCTTC	CASSLGTCGSLEQFF
-	TRBJ2-7	TRBV7-9	TRBD2	TGTGCCAGCAGCTGGGGACTAGCCGCACCTTGCGAACAGTATTTC	CASSWGLAAPCEQYF
-	TRBJ2-4	TRBV28	-	TGTGTCAGCAGTTTAGTCTCCGGGACGAACATTCAGTACTTC	CVSSLVSGTNIQYF
-	TRBJ2-7	TRBV6-1	-	TGTGTCTGCAGTGAAGCTTTCGAGGTGTACGAGCAGTACTTC	CVCSEAFEVYEQYF
once	TRBJ1-1	TRBV6-5	-	TGTGCCAGTAGCTGGAAGAGGGACGCTGAAGCTTTCTTT	CASSWKRDAEAFF
many	TRBJ2-5	TRBV28	-	TGTGCCAGCAGTTCTGGGGGGAGCCGAGAGACCCAGTACTTC	CASSSGGSRETQYF
-	TRBJ1-2	TRBV28	-	TGTGTCAGCAGTGAGCCCCCCTATGGCTACACCTTC	CVSSEPPYGYTF
-	TRBJ2-5	TRBV5-4	TRBD2	TGTGCCAGCAGCTTGGGGGCTAGCGGAGAGGAGACCCAGTACTTC	CASSLGASGEETQYF
-	TRBJ2-3	TRBV11-2	-	TGTGCCAGCGGCCTGGACAGAGAGGTAGATACGCAATATTTC	CASGLDREVDTQYF
many	TRBJ2-7	TRBV20-1	TRBD2	TGCAGTGCTTCGACTAGCGGGAGGGCGTCCTACGAGCAGTACTTC	CSASTSGRASYEQYF
once	TRBJ2-1	TRBV6-5	TRBD2	TGTGCCAGAAGTAGGACTAGCGCATCCTACAATGAGCAGTTCTTC	CARSRTSASYNEQFF
medium-sized	TRBJ1-5	TRBV12-5	-	TGTGCTAGTGGCCGAGAAGGGACGGCCGGGGATAGCAATCAGCCCCAGCATTTT	CASGREGTAGDSNQPQHF
large	TRBJ2-1	TRBV12-5	TRBD2	TGTGCTAGTGGGACCGGGACTACCCTTATGGATGAGCAGTTCTTC	CASGTGTTLMDEQFF
-	TRBJ2-2	TRBV11-1	-	TGTGCCAGCTGCTTAGTGGGGGGTACGAACACAGGGGTGCTGTTTTTT	CASCLVGGTNTGVLFF
-	TRBJ2-1	TRBV11-2	TRBD2	TGCGCCAGCAGCTTAGGGGGACTAGACTACAATGAGCACCTCTTC	CASSLGGLDYNEHLF
-	TRBJ2-5	TRBV11-3	-	TGTGCCAGCAGCTTAGATGGACTAACGGGATGTCAGACCCAATACTTC	CASSLDGLTGCQTQYF
-	TRBJ2-7	TRBV20-1	TRBD2	TGCAGTGCTAGAGATAACGGGAGGGCCTCATACGAGCAGTACTTT	CSARDNGRASYEQYF
-	TRBJ2-4	TRBV14	-	TGTGCCAGCAGCCAACGGGAGACGCCCATAAACATTCAGTATTTC	CASSQRETPINIQYF
-	TRBJ2-1	TRBV11-2	-	TGTGCCAGTAGTACGGACTCGAGGCATAGGGAGCAGTTCTTC	CASSTDSRHREQFF
-	TRBJ1-3	TRBV11-2	-	TGTGCCAGCAGCTCACCTGGACAGTGGGGACTCGCCTCTGGAAACACCATATATTTC	CASSSPGQWGLASGNTIYF
-	TRBJ2-3	TRBV13	-	TGTGCCAGCAGCTTAGTAGACACAGATGCGCAGTATTTT	CASSLVDTDAQYF
few	TRBJ2-7	TRBV7-9	-	TGTGCCAGCAGCCCCTCCGAGACCCATGCCTACGAGCAGTACTTC	CASSPSETHAYEQYF
-	TRBJ1-1	TRBV10-3	-	TGTGCCATCAACACCGGGGCAACGCTGAACACTGAAGCTTTCTTC	CAINTGATLNTEAFF